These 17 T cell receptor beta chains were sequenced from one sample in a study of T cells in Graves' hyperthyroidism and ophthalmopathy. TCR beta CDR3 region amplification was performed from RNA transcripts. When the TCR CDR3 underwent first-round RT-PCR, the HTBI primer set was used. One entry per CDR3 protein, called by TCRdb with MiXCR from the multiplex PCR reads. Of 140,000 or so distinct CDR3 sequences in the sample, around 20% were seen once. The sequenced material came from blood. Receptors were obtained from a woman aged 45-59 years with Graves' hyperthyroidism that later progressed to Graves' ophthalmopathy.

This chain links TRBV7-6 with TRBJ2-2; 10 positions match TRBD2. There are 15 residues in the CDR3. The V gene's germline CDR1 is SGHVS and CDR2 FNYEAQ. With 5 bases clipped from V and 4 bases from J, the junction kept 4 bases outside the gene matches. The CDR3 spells CASSPLAGVTGELFF. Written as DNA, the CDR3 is TGTGCCAGCAGCCCCCTAGCGGGAGTCACCGGGGAGCTGTTTTTT.

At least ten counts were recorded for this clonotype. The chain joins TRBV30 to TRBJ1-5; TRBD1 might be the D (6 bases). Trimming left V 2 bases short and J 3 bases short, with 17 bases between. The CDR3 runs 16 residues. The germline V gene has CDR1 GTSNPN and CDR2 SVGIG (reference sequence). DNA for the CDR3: TGTGCCTGGAGTATCCCCGGGGGGCGTAACAATCAGCCCCAGCATTTT. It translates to CAWSIPGGRNNQPQHF.

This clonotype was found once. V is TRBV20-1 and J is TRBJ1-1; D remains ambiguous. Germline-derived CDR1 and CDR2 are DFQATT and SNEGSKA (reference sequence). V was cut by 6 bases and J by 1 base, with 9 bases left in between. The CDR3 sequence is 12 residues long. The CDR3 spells CSADRENTEAFF. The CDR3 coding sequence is TGCAGTGCGGATCGGGAGAACACTGAAGCTTTCTTT.

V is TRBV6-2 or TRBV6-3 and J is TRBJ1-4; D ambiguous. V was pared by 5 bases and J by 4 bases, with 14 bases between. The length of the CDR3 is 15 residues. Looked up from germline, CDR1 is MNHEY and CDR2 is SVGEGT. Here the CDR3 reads CASSRPGILNEKLFF. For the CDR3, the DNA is TGTGCCAGCAGTAGACCCGGGATCCTTAATGAAAAACTGTTTTTT.

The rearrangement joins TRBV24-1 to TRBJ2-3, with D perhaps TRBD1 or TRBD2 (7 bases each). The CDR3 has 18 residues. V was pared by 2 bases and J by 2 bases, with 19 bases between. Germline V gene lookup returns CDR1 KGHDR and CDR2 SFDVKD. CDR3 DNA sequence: TGTGCCACCAGTGATTCAAGACTAGCAGGGGGGATCACAGATACGCAGTATTTT. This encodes CATSDSRLAGGITDTQYF.

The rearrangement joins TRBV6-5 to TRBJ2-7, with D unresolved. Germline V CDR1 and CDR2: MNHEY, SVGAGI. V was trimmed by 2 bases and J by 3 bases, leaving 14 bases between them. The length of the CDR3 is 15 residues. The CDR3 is CASSYTGTGFYEQYF. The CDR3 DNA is TGTGCCAGCAGTTACACCGGCACTGGGTTCTACGAGCAGTACTTC.

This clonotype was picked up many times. The CDR3 spells CASSPTTSDPYEQYF. The CDR3 DNA reads as TGTGCCAGCAGCCCAACGACTAGCGACCCCTACGAGCAGTACTTC. V is TRBV3-1 and J is TRBJ2-7; TRBD2 agrees at 8 bases. J was trimmed by 2 bases and V by 4 bases; bases with no gene match: 7. Germline-derived CDR1 and CDR2 are LGHDT and YNNKEL (reference sequence). The CDR3 covers 15 residues.

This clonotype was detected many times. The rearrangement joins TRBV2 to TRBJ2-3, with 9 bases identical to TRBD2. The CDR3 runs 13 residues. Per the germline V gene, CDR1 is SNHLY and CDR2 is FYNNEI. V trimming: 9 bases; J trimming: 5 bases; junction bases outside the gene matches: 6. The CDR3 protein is CASEREVKDTQYF. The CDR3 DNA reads TGTGCCAGTGAGCGGGAGGTAAAAGATACGCAGTATTTT.

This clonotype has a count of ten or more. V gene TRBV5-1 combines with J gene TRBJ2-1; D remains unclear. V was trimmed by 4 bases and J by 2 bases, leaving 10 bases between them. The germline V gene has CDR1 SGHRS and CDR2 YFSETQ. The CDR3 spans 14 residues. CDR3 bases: TGCGCCAGCAGCGGGATGGGTACCTACAATGAGCAGTTCTTC. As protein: CASSGMGTYNEQFF.

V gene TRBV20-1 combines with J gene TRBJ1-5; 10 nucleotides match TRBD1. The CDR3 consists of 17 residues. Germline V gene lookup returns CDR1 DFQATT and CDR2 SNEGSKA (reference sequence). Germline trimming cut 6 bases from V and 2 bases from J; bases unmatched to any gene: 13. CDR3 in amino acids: CSASDRGRPPGNQPQHF. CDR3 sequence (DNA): TGCAGTGCCTCAGACAGGGGGCGGCCGCCGGGCAATCAGCCCCAGCATTTT.

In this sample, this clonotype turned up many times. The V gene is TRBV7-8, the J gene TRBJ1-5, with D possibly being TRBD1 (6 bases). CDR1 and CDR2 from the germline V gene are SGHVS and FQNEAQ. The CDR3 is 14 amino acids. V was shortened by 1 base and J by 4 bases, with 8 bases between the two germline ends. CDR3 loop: CASSLGTVNQPQHF. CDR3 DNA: TGTGCCAGCAGCTTAGGGACAGTAAATCAGCCCCAGCATTTT.

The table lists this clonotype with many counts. CDR3: CASSLGGQGPSGYTF. DNA of the CDR3: TGTGCCAGCAGCTTAGGGGGACAGGGACCCTCTGGCTACACCTTC. This rearrangement joins TRBV7-9 to TRBJ1-2; 9 nucleotides agree with TRBD1. Germline V gene sequence: CDR1 SEHNR, CDR2 FQNEAQ (reference sequence). V shed 1 base, J shed 7 bases, and the junction held 7 bases outside the gene matches. CDR3 length equals 15 residues.

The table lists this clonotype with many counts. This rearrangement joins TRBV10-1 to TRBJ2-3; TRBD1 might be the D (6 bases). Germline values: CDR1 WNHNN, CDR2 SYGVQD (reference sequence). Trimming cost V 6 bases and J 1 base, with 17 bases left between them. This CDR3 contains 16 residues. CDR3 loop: CASRDGQSAGTDTQYF. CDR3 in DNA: TGCGCCAGCAGAGACGGACAGTCGGCTGGCACAGATACGCAGTATTTT.

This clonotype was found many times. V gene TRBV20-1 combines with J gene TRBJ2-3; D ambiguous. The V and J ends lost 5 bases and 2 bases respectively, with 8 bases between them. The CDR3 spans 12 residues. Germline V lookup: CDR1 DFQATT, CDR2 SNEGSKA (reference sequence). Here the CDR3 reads CSAAAITDTQYF. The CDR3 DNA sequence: TGCAGTGCTGCAGCAATCACAGATACGCAGTATTTT.

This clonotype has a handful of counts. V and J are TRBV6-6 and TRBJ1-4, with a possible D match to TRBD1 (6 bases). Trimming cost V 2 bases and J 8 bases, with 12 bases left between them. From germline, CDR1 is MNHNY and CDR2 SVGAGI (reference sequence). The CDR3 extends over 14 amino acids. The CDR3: CASSYRRTVEKLFF. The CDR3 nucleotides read TGTGCCAGCAGTTACCGTAGGACAGTCGAAAAACTGTTTTTT.

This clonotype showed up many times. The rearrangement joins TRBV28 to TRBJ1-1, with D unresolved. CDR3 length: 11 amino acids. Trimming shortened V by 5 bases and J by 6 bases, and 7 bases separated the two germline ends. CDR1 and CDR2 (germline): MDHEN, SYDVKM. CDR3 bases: TGTGCCAGCAGTAGGTCGGCTGAAGCTTTCTTT. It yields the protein CASSRSAEAFF. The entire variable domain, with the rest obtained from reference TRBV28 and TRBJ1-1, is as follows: DVKVTQSSRYLVKRTGEKVFLECVQDMDHENMFWYRQDPGLGLRLIYFSYDVKMKEKGDIPEGYSVSREKKERFSLILESASTNQTSMYLCASSRSAEAFFGQGTRLTVV.

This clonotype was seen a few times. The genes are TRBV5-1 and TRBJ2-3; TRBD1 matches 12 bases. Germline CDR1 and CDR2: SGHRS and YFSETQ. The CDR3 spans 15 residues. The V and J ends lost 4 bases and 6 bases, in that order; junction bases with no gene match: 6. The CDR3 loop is CASSPGQGARDTQYF. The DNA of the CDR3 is TGCGCCAGCAGCCCGGGACAGGGGGCGCGGGATACGCAGTATTTT.